This TCR beta chain originates from a study of regulatory T cells in long-lasting Graves disease. Sequencing libraries for TCR beta were prepared with iRepertoire HTBI primers and Arm-PCR of CDR3 regions. Each CDR3 protein is one row after TCRdb ran MiXCR on the multiplex PCR reads. Of about 430,000 distinct CDR3 sequences listed, 15% are singletons. Only a few counts were recorded for this clonotype. V lost 2 bases and J lost 4; bases outside the gene matches: 18. Germline loops: CDR1 MNHEY, CDR2 SVGAGI. The CDR3 contains 19 residues. Time point of the sample: newly diagnosed GD, antithyroid drugs for less than 3 months. Making the TCR library involved RNA that had been extracted from PBMCs. The same data also went into a second study, on T cells in Graves' hyperthyroidism and ophthalmopathy. Turning to that study: TCR CDR3 underwent first-round RT-PCR with the HTBI primer set. Clonotypes that were expanded in thyroid above 0.001 mostly appeared in blood too. A model built on 13 V-J features separated ophthalmopathy from stable hyperthyroidism.

This clonotype originated in a middle-aged woman with Graves disease. This chain connects TRBV6-5 to TRBJ2-7; 9 positions agree with TRBD2. The material was peripheral blood mononuclear cells (PBMCs), obtained at new diagnosis, from a patient treated with antithyroid drugs. The CDR3 DNA is TGTGCCAGCAGTTACGTCCGCACCCAAACTAGCGGGCAAAAATACGAGCAGTACTTC. Translated: CASSYVRTQTSGQKYEQYF.